Sequencing of this TCR beta chain was carried out in a study of cytomegalovirus exposure and HLA in healthy donors. The PCR contained 60 Vbeta and 13 Jbeta primers. Only in-frame clones appear in the TCRdb table, and some are missing; sequencing was by immunoSEQ multiplex PCR. The sample holds about 70,000 clones, just over 65% seen once. CDR3 length: 12 residues. The V gene lost 5 bases and the J gene lost 3 bases, with 8 bases spanning the gap. The germline gives CDR1 LNHNV, CDR2 YYDKDF (reference sequence). Turning to this clone: Its antigen is undetermined.

General observations from the study: Compared with the approximately 680-donor mean, an Asian-associated ancestry cluster reportedly had fewer N-insertions, according to a later analysis. Across donors, most TCRs were seen rarely, yet some public ones were widespread. The later analysis indicated that the majority of CMV-associated TCR beta chains appeared HLA-restricted. Indistinguishable V segments such as TRBV6-2 and TRBV6-3 were excluded.

Material for sequencing was PBMCs. The clonotype originates from a woman aged 25-40 years in good health and CMV-seronegative. V is TRBV15 and J is TRBJ2-7; D call uncertain. CDR3 protein: CATSPGVYEQYF. The DNA for the CDR3 is TGTGCCACCAGCCCAGGTGTCTACGAGCAGTACTTC.